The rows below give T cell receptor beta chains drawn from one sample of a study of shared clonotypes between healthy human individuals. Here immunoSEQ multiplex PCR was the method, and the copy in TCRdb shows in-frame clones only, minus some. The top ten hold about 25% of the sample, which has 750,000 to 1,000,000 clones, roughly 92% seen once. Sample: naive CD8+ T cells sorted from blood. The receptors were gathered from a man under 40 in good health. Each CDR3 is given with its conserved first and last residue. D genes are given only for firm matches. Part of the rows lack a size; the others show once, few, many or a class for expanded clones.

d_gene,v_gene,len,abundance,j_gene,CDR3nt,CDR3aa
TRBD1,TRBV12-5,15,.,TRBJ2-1,TGTGCTAGTGGTTCGGGACAGGGAGCCTACAATGAGCAGTTCTTC,CASGSGQGAYNEQFF
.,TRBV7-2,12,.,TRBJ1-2,TGTGCCAGCAGCTTAGAGATCGGGGGCTACACCTTC,CASSLEIGGYTF
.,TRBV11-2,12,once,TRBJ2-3,TGTGCCAGCAGCTTAGGCTCAGATACGCAGTATTTT,CASSLGSDTQYF
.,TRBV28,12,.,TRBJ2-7,TGTGCCAACCTTCTGACAGTAGGCGAGCAGTACTTC,CANLLTVGEQYF
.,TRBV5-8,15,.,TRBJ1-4,TGTGCCAGCAACCCAAACAGGATGGCCTTTGAAAAACTGTTTTTT,CASNPNRMAFEKLFF
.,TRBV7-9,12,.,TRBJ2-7,TGTGCCAGCAGCTTCGGGCTCTACGAGCAGTACTTC,CASSFGLYEQYF
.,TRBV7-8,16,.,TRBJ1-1,TGTGCCAGCAGCTTAAGGCGGGGGATCATGAACACTGAAGCTTTCTTT,CASSLRRGIMNTEAFF
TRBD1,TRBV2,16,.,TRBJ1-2,TGTGCCAGCATCGGGACAGGGGGAGGTTTGTTGTATGGCTACACCTTC,CASIGTGGGLLYGYTF
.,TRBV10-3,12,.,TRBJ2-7,TGTGCCATCAGGGACCAATCCTACGAGCAGTACTTC,CAIRDQSYEQYF
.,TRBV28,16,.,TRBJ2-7,TGTGCCAGCAGTTTAATTCTCTCGGACAAACCATACGAGCAGTACTTC,CASSLILSDKPYEQYF
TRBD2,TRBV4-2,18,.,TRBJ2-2,TGTGCCAGCAGCCAAGATTTGGCCGGACTAGCGGGCCACGGGGAGCTGTTTTTT,CASSQDLAGLAGHGELFF
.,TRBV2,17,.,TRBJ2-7,TGTGCCAGCAGTGCGTGGGGGGGCCGGGACAGCTCCTACGAGCAGTACTTC,CASSAWGGRDSSYEQYF
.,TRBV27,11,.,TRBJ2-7,TGTGCCAGCAGTTCGTTCTACCAGCAGTACTTC,CASSSFYQQYF
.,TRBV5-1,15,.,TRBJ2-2,TGCGCCAGCAGCTTTCGGAGCGTGAACACCGGGGAGCTGTTTTTT,CASSFRSVNTGELFF
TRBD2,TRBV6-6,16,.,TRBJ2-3,TGTGCCAGCAGTCCCCTAAGCGGGAGATTTGCAGATACGCAGTATTTT,CASSPLSGRFADTQYF
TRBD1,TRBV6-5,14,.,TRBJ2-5,TGTGCCAGCAGTCCTGGGACAGGGTCAGAGACCCAGTACTTC,CASSPGTGSETQYF
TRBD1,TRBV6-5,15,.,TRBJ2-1,TGTGCCAGCAGTTACGACAGGGGTCCGGGCAATGAGCAGTTCTTC,CASSYDRGPGNEQFF
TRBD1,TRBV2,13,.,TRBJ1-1,TGTGCCAGCGAACAGGGGGATGGGACTGAAGCTTTCTTT,CASEQGDGTEAFF
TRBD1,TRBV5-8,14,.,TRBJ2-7,TGTGCCAGCAGCCTGGCCCAGGGGGCCTACGAGCAGTACTTC,CASSLAQGAYEQYF
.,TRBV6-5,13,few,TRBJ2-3,TGTGCCAGCAGTTACTCTGGCACAGATACGCAGTATTTT,CASSYSGTDTQYF
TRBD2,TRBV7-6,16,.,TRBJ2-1,TGTGCCAGCAGCTTAACGGCTAGCGGAGCCTACAATGAGCAGTTCTTC,CASSLTASGAYNEQFF
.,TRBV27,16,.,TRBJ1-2,TGTGCCAGCAGTTTATTCGGAGGGGTATGGGATAATGGCTACACCTTC,CASSLFGGVWDNGYTF
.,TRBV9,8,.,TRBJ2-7,TGTGCCAGCAGCGTACAGTACTTC,CASSVQYF
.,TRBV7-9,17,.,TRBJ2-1,TGTGCCAGCAGCTTATCGTCCTTAGGTAGCTCCTACAATGAGCAGTTCTTC,CASSLSSLGSSYNEQFF
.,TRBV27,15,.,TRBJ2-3,TGTGCCAGCAGTTTAGAACAGGCCCCTACAGATACGCAGTATTTT,CASSLEQAPTDTQYF
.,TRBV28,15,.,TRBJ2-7,TGTGCCAGCAGTTTGGTAGGGATGCTTGGCTACGAGCAGTACTTC,CASSLVGMLGYEQYF
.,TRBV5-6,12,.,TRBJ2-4,TGTGCCAGCAGCTTGGGGACAGACATTCAGTACTTC,CASSLGTDIQYF
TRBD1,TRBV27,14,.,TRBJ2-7,TGTGCCAGCAGCCAAGGACAGGGCACCTACGAGCAGTACTTC,CASSQGQGTYEQYF
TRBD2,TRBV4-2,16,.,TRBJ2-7,TGTGCCAGCAGCCCCCCCTCGGGCGGGAGGGCCTACGAGCAGTACTTC,CASSPPSGGRAYEQYF
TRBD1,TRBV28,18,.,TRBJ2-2,TGTGCCAGCAGTTTCCCCGACCCCCGGGACAGGATCACCGGGGAGCTGTTTTTT,CASSFPDPRDRITGELFF
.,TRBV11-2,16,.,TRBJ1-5,TGTGCCAGCAGCTTAGGGTCGGGTTATAGCAATCAGCCCCAGCATTTT,CASSLGSGYSNQPQHF
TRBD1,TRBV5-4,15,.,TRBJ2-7,TGTGCCAGCAGGTCCCCCGGGACAGGGACCGACGAGCAGTACTTC,CASRSPGTGTDEQYF
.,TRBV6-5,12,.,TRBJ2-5,TGTGCCAGCAGCCAGGAGTTGGAGACCCAGTACTTC,CASSQELETQYF
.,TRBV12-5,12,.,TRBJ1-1,TGTGCTAGTGGTTTGGGGGTAACTGAAGCTTTCTTT,CASGLGVTEAFF
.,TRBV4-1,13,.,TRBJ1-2,TGCGCCAGCAGCCAAGATCGAGTCCATGGCTACACCTTC,CASSQDRVHGYTF
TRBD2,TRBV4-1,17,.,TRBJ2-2,TGCGCCAGCAGCTCTCACCCAGCTAGCGGGAACACCGGGGAGCTGTTTTTT,CASSSHPASGNTGELFF
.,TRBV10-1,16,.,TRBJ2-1,TGCGCCAGCAGTGGACCCTCTAAGGGTTCCTACAATGAGCAGTTCTTC,CASSGPSKGSYNEQFF
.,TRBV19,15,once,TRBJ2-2,TGTGCCAGTAGTATAGATCTGGAGGGGGCCGGGGAGCTGTTTTTT,CASSIDLEGAGELFF
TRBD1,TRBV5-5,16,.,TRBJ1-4,TGTGCCAGCAGCCCGGGACAGGGGGCTACTAATGAAAAACTGTTTTTT,CASSPGQGATNEKLFF
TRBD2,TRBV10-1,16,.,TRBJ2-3,TGCGCCAGCAGTGGCGGACTAGCGGGCAACACAGATACGCAGTATTTT,CASSGGLAGNTDTQYF
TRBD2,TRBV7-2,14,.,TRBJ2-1,TGTGCCAGCAGATTAGCGGGAGTTAAGCATGAGCAGTTCTTC,CASRLAGVKHEQFF
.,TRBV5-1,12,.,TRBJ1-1,TGCGCCAGCAGACTACCGAACACTGAAGCTTTCTTT,CASRLPNTEAFF
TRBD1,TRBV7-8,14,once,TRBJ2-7,TGTGCCAGCAGCCCCCGGACAGGAACCTACGAGCAGTACTTC,CASSPRTGTYEQYF
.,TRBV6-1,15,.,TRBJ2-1,TGTGCCAGCATGGGGGGGACAGTAGTCTACAATGAGCAGTTCTTC,CASMGGTVVYNEQFF
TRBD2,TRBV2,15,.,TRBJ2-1,TGTGCCAGCAGTGAGGGACTAGCGGGGTACAATGAGCAGTTCTTC,CASSEGLAGYNEQFF
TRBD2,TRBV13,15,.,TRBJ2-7,TGTGCCAGCAGCTCCCGGGGACTAGCGGGTTCCGAGCAGTACTTC,CASSSRGLAGSEQYF
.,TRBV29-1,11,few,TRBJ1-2,TGCAGCGTTGAAGGCCGGGCTGGCTACACCTTC,CSVEGRAGYTF
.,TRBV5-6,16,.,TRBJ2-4,TGTGCCAGCAGCCCGGGGGCAGGACTAGCCAAAAACATTCAGTACTTC,CASSPGAGLAKNIQYF
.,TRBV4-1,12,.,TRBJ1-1,TGCGCCAGCAGGGGGGTAAACACTGAAGCTTTCTTT,CASRGVNTEAFF
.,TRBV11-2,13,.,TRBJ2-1,TGTGCCAGCAGACGTAGCGGACACAATGAGCAGTTCTTC,CASRRSGHNEQFF
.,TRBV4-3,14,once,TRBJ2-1,TGCGCCAGCAGCCAAGGGGGACGGGGGAATGAGCAGTTCTTC,CASSQGGRGNEQFF
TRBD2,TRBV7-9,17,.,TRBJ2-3,TGTGCCAGCAGCTCTAACCCTAGCGGAGGGACCACAGATACGCAGTATTTT,CASSSNPSGGTTDTQYF
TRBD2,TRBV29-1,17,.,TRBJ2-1,TGCAGCGTTGAAGGGCTAGCGGGCGGGCACTCCTACAATGAGCAGTTCTTC,CSVEGLAGGHSYNEQFF